The rows below give T cell receptor beta chains drawn from one sample of a study of Ad26.COV2.S vaccination and SARS-CoV-2 variants. The assay was immunoSEQ multiplex PCR, and TCRdb's table has in-frame clones only and misses some. The sample contains 300,000 to 350,000 clones, 86% of which appear only once. Here the sequenced sample was peripheral blood, taken in a trial of Ad26.COV2.S vaccine versus placebo. All receptors derive from a person between 18 and 65 years old who received the Ad26.COV2.S COVID-19 vaccine or a placebo. The CDR3 runs from the conserved cysteine through the conserved F or W.

>TRBV10-3
CATGTGTYEQYF
>TRBV9
CASSVATLGTQYF
>TRBV7-2
CASSPQSRGSGNTIYF
>TRBV4-3
CASSQETGRAETQYF
>TRBV19
CASSYRDGNQPQHF
>TRBV24-1
CATGDRLGTEAFF
>TRBV2
CASSPTGADEKLFF
>TRBV10-3
CAISAAANTGELFF
>TRBV28
CASSLRLDNTEAFF
>TRBV10-3
CAISEGADEQFF
>TRBV28
CASSGTDTGELFF
>TRBV10-2
CASSESTLPLHF
>TRBV4-3
CASSQASGGYNEQFF
>TRBV4-1
CASSQPGRGNEQFF
>TRBV6-2/TRBV6-3
CASSSRQVSGANVLTF
>TRBV28
CASSSPGTSGWYEQFF
>TRBV19
CASSIQGKNSPLHF
>TRBV4-1
CASSQNPSAAGEQFF
>TRBV6-1
CASSEGGGSVYEQYF
>TRBV6-5
CASTVGRMSGNTIYF
>TRBV7-2
CASSLEGTSNEKLFF
>TRBV6-5
CASGQGIGTQYF
>TRBV5-4
CASSSSSGGGSFYEQYF
>TRBV4-2
CASSQVLDGGLREKLFF
>TRBV6-5
CASSFYSESSGNTIYF
>TRBV4-3
CASSPRLSNQPQHF
>TRBV19
CASSPRTYEGFGYF
>TRBV5-5
CASSLTGRSEAFF
>TRBV6-2/TRBV6-3
CASSPTALSNYGYTF
>TRBV7-7
CASSSRSARNTGELFF
>TRBV28
CATYPTGTNDEQYF
>TRBV13
CASSPGGRRSTDTQYF
>TRBV18
CASSRGTSGRMGEQFF
>TRBV11-2
CASSLERGYEQYF
>TRBV4-3
CASSPWIAGGTGELFF
>TRBV30
CAWPSPRGTGESPLHF
>TRBV13
CASSFRQGGEKLFF
>TRBV6-2/TRBV6-3
CASSTTSGGSGANVLTF
>TRBV28
CASSLAGESSYEQYF
>TRBV7-2
CASSLGLHEQFF
>TRBV7-8
CASSLVGGHAYEQYF
>TRBV5-1
CASSLGQAIDTQYF
>TRBV2
CASSEAGGSPGEQYF
>TRBV4-1
CASSQGPGDPYEQYF
>TRBV19
CASSLTSQPQHF
>TRBV12-3/TRBV12-4
CASIRNEQYF